This entry features one T cell receptor beta chain sequence. Germline CDR1 and CDR2: SNHLY and FYNNEI. This CDR3 has 14 amino acids. The germline V and J ends were trimmed by 4 bases and 2 bases, with 10 bases remaining between them. The data derive from a study of shared clonotypes between healthy human individuals. Assay used: immunoSEQ multiplex PCR; TCRdb lists only in-frame clones, some missing. This table holds approximately 2.4 million clones, approximately 96% found once. The V call is TRBV2, the J call TRBJ2-3; D is perhaps TRBD2 (6 bases). The sequencing input was naive CD4+ T cells sorted from blood. Sample subset: CD45RA+ positively selected. The sequence came from a man aged 18 to 29 in good health. The CDR3 sequence is CASSVGLLTDTQYF. CDR3 DNA: TGTGCCAGCAGTGTGGGACTCCTCACAGATACGCAGTATTTT.